Below, 15 T cell receptor beta chains from the same sample are listed, as sequenced in a study of OX40 agonist ivuxolimab in advanced cancers. TCRdb's copy holds only in-frame clones and misses some; the assay was immunoSEQ multiplex PCR. The data hold 65,000 to 75,000 clones, with roughly 84% observed a single time. The sample was CD4+ or CD8+ T cells sorted from blood, taken in a trial of the OX40 agonist ivuxolimab. These receptor sequences come from an adult with an advanced solid tumor such as melanoma, head and neck, liver or kidney cancer.

V and J are TRBV7-9 and TRBJ1-1; TRBD1 aligns across 7 bases. V trimming: 6 bases; J trimming: 0 bases; junction bases outside the gene matches: 4. The CDR3 loop spans 14 amino acids. Germline V gene data show CDR1 as SEHNR and CDR2 as FQNEAQ (reference sequence). CDR3 region: CASSSRGLNTEAFF. Written as DNA, the CDR3 is TGTGCCAGCAGTTCCAGGGGGTTGAACACTGAAGCTTTCTTT.

V is TRBV30 and J is TRBJ1-4, with D perhaps matching TRBD1 (5 bases). Germline CDR1 is GTSNPN and CDR2 is SVGIG (reference sequence). The ends were cut back, 3 bases at V and 4 bases at J, with 18 bases in the middle. The CDR3 consists of 16 residues. The CDR3 spells CAWSPSRDRFNEKLFF. Here the CDR3 DNA reads TGTGCCTGGAGCCCGTCTCGGGACCGATTTAATGAAAAACTGTTTTTT.

The chain combines TRBV6-6 with TRBJ1-1, with a tentative D call TRBD1 (6 bases). V dropped 8 bases and J dropped 5 bases, with 18 bases sitting between them. CDR3 length: 14 amino acids. Germline CDR1 and CDR2: MNHNY and SVGAGI (reference sequence). The CDR3 protein is CASSLRGAGTEAFF. CDR3 coding DNA: TGTGCCAGCTCCTTAAGGGGGGCTGGTACTGAAGCTTTCTTT.

The chain has TRBV14 and TRBJ2-7; a possible D gene is TRBD2 (6 bases). The V gene's germline CDR1 is SGHDN and CDR2 FVKESK. V dropped 2 bases and J dropped 2 bases, with 10 bases sitting between them. The CDR3 covers 14 residues. CDR3 sequence (DNA): TGTGCCAGCAGCCAATGGGAGGACGCCTACGAGCAGTACTTC. Encoded protein: CASSQWEDAYEQYF. The full variable domain, completed using reference TRBV14 and TRBJ2-7, is EAGVTQFPSHSVIEKGQTVTLRCDPISGHDNLYWYRRVMGKEIKFLLHFVKESKQDESGMPNNRFLAERTGGTYSTLKVQPAELEDSGVYFCASSQWEDAYEQYFGPGTRLTVT.

This clone was found once. The V and J genes are TRBV7-9 and TRBJ2-1; 7 bases match TRBD1. This CDR3 has 11 residues. The germline V gene has CDR1 SEHNR and CDR2 FQNEAQ (reference sequence). V lost 4 bases to trimming and J lost 12 bases; unmatched junction nucleotides: 3. This CDR3 is CASSSRQGQFF. The CDR3, as DNA: TGTGCCAGCAGCTCACGACAGGGGCAGTTCTTC. The variable domain in full, with the rest retrieved from reference TRBV7-9 and TRBJ2-1, is DTGVSQNPRHKITKRGQNVTFRCDPISEHNRLYWYRQTLGQGPEFLTYFQNEAQLEKSRLLSDRFSAERPKGSFSTLEIQRTEQGDSAMYLCASSSRQGQFFGPGTRLTVL.

The CDR3, as DNA: TGTGCCAGCTCACCTCCCGCTGGGGCTAGCACAGATACGCAGTATTTT. Encoded protein: CASSPPAGASTDTQYF. V and J are TRBV18 and TRBJ2-3; tentative D call: TRBD1 (5 bases). V was shortened by 3 bases and J by 0 bases, with 13 bases between the two germline ends. CDR1 and CDR2 (germline): KGHSH, LQKENI. The CDR3 contains 16 residues.

The chain couples TRBV7-8 to TRBJ2-2; 12 bases fit TRBD2. The ends lost 3 bases at V and 5 bases at J; junction bases unmatched: 4. The CDR3 has 16 residues. CDR1 and CDR2 (germline): SGHVS, FQNEAQ. In DNA form, the CDR3 reads TGTGCCAGCAGCTTTAGACTAGCGGGAGCTACCGGGGAGCTGTTTTTT. Amino acid sequence: CASSFRLAGATGELFF.

V and J are TRBV6-5 and TRBJ1-1; D call uncertain. Deletions cut 7 bases from V and 1 base from J, with 7 bases between. CDR1 and CDR2 (germline): MNHEY, SVGAGI. This CDR3 is 12 amino acids long. The CDR3 sequence: CASTRGNTEAFF. CDR3 sequence (DNA): TGTGCCAGCACTCGGGGGAACACTGAAGCTTTCTTT.

V usage is TRBV5-1 and J usage is TRBJ2-5, with 8 bases identical to TRBD1. The V gene's germline CDR1 is SGHRS and CDR2 YFSETQ. CDR3 length: 15 residues. J lost 2 bases, V lost 3 bases, and 6 bases had no gene match. CDR3 nucleotides: TGCGCCAGCAGCTCGACAGGGGAGAGGCAAGAGACCCAGTACTTC. Translated: CASSSTGERQETQYF.

The J gene is TRBJ1-2, the V gene TRBV11-3; tentatively, D is TRBD1 (6 bases). Germline CDR1 and CDR2: SGHNT and YENEEA. The CDR3 has 15 residues. V lost 4 bases to trimming and J lost 2 bases, with 14 bases between them. The DNA of the CDR3 is TGTGCCAGCAGCTCGATGACAGGATTAAACTATGGCTACACCTTC. It codes for CASSSMTGLNYGYTF.

The rearrangement uses TRBV6-6 and TRBJ1-2; a possible D gene is TRBD1 (5 bases). CDR1 is MNHNY, CDR2 SVGAGI, per germline (reference sequence). The CDR3 has 15 amino acids. V lost 5 bases, J lost 0 bases, and 13 bases lay in between. This CDR3 is CASSRSQEANYGYTF. CDR3 nucleotide sequence: TGTGCCAGCAGTCGATCACAGGAAGCTAACTATGGCTACACCTTC.

The gene calls are TRBV19 and TRBJ1-2; D remains unclear. CDR1 LNHDA and CDR2 SQIVND come from the germline V gene (reference sequence). With 5 bases removed from V and 0 bases from J, the gap between germline ends came to 13 bases. This CDR3 has 15 amino acids. The chain's CDR3 is CASSPSLLSNYGYTF. The CDR3 DNA is TGTGCCAGTAGTCCCAGTCTTCTTTCTAACTATGGCTACACCTTC. The variable domain in full, completed from reference TRBV19 and TRBJ1-2, reads DGGITQSPKYLFRKEGQNVTLSCEQNLNHDAMYWYRQDPGQGLRLIYYSQIVNDFQKGDIAEGYSVSREKKESFPLTVTSAQKNPTAFYLCASSPSLLSNYGYTFGSGTRLTVV.

J is TRBJ2-5 and V is TRBV5-1; no reliable D call. CDR1 is SGHRS, CDR2 YFSETQ, per germline. V lost 0 bases, J lost 0 bases, and 9 bases lay in between. The CDR3 is made up of 15 amino acids. The CDR3 here is CASSLAAQHQETQYF. The CDR3 bases are TGCGCCAGCAGCTTGGCAGCGCAGCACCAAGAGACCCAGTACTTC.

The CDR3 spells CASIRGKGYYGYTF. CDR3 sequence (DNA): TGTGCCAGTATAAGAGGGAAGGGGTACTATGGCTACACCTTC. This rearrangement joins TRBV19 to TRBJ1-2; D may be TRBD1 (5 bases). The ends were cut back, 7 bases at V and 3 bases at J, with 15 bases in the middle. The germline V gene has CDR1 LNHDA and CDR2 SQIVND (reference sequence). This CDR3 has 14 residues.

This clone was seen only once. The chain has TRBV6-1 and TRBJ1-1; D is unresolved. CDR1 is MNHNS, CDR2 SASEGT, per germline. Between the trimmed V and J ends, which lost 5 bases and 4 bases, there was a span of 11 bases. The CDR3 spans 13 residues. The CDR3: CASSLDVTTEAFF. Here the CDR3 DNA reads TGTGCCAGCAGTCTAGACGTGACCACTGAAGCTTTCTTT.